The present entry profiles one T cell receptor (beta chain) with its context. V was shortened by 4 bases and J by 10 bases, with 20 bases between the two germline ends. The CDR3 sequence is 14 residues long. Germline CDR1 is SGHRS and CDR2 is YFSETQ. This sample was included in a study of cytomegalovirus exposure and HLA in healthy donors. With 60 Vbeta and 13 Jbeta primers, the PCR was carried out. Sequencing was performed with immunoSEQ multiplex PCR; in TCRdb, only in-frame clones are kept and a portion is missing. This table holds over 75,000 clones, about 89% found once. The V call is TRBV5-1, the J call TRBJ1-1; maybe TRBD1 (6 bases). The receptor comes from a man aged 25-45 years in good health and CMV-seropositive. The sample comprised PBMCs. In nucleotides, the CDR3 is TGCGCCAGCAGCCAGGACAGTGTGGGGATTGGAGCTTTCTTT. Encoded protein: CASSQDSVGIGAFF.